These T cell receptor beta chains were read from a single sample in a study of blood T cells in healthy people across ages. TCRdb itself ran the 5' RACE reads through MiXCR, one entry per CDR3 protein. The sample has 1.5 million to 1.9 million distinct CDR3 sequences; around 40% are singletons. The sequencing sample was made of blood. The receptors were gathered from a young woman in good health. CDR3s include the opening cysteine and the closing phenylalanine or tryptophan. A D gene is named only where the DNA matches it firmly. The size entry is marked missing in some rows and otherwise reads once, few, many or a size class.

J	size	D	V	DNA	CDR3
TRBJ2-3	-	TRBD2	TRBV28	TGTGCCAGCAGTAACCCTCTAGCGGGTTACACAGATACGCAGTATTTT	CASSNPLAGYTDTQYF
TRBJ1-2	-	-	TRBV12-3/TRBV12-4	TGTGCCAGCAGTGACCGGGACGGTGTCGGCGGCTACACCTTC	CASSDRDGVGGYTF
TRBJ2-7	-	TRBD1	TRBV12-3/TRBV12-4	TGTGCCAGCAAGGACCGGGACAGCGACTCCTACGAGCAGTACTTC	CASKDRDSDSYEQYF
TRBJ2-7	-	TRBD1	TRBV2	TGTGCCAGCAGTGGACAGGGGATTTACGGCGAGCAGTACTTC	CASSGQGIYGEQYF
TRBJ1-5	few	-	TRBV18	TGTGCCAGCTCACCCAGGCGGGGAGGGATCGATCAGCCCCAGCATTTT	CASSPRRGGIDQPQHF
TRBJ2-1	-	TRBD1	TRBV4-3	TGCGCCAGCAGTCTCCGGGACAGGGATCCCAATGAGCAGTTCTTC	CASSLRDRDPNEQFF
TRBJ2-5	few	-	TRBV5-5	TGTGCCAGCGGGTTACCGGGACTTTTGGTGGCCCAGTACTTC	CASGLPGLLVAQYF
TRBJ1-4	-	-	TRBV18	TGTGCCAGCTCACCACTCGGGAGGACGAACCGAGGAAAACTGTTTTTT	CASSPLGRTNRGKLFF
TRBJ1-4	-	-	TRBV7-9	TGTGCCAGCAGCGCCTTCGAAAAACTGTTTTTT	CASSAFEKLFF
TRBJ2-1	-	-	TRBV7-9	TGTGCCAGCAGCTTAGCGGCATCTGATGGGGAGCAGTTCTTC	CASSLAASDGEQFF
TRBJ2-5	-	-	TRBV10-2	TGCGCCAGCAGTGAAACCCCACAACCAGAGACCCAGTACTTC	CASSETPQPETQYF
TRBJ2-5	-	TRBD1	TRBV24-1	TGTGCCACCAGTGATACGATGGACAGGGTCGGAATTGAGACCCAGTACTTC	CATSDTMDRVGIETQYF
TRBJ1-5	-	-	TRBV27	TGTGCCAGCAGTTTTGCAGGGCCTGGGAATCAGCCCCAGCATTTT	CASSFAGPGNQPQHF
TRBJ2-5	-	TRBD2	TRBV7-2	TGTGCCAGCAGCTTAGAGAGGGGAGGGCGAGAGACCCAGTACTTC	CASSLERGGRETQYF
TRBJ2-1	-	-	TRBV5-5	TGTGCCAGCAGCTTGGGAGGGAGTGAGTACAATGAGCAGTTCTTC	CASSLGGSEYNEQFF
TRBJ2-5	-	TRBD2	TRBV6-2/TRBV6-3	TGTGCCAGCAGTTTCGCCCTTAGCGGGAGGCCCCAAGAGACCCAGTACTTC	CASSFALSGRPQETQYF
TRBJ2-1	few	-	TRBV28	TGTGCCAGCAGTTTACGGCTAGCGCCTTCCTACAATGAGCAGTTCTTC	CASSLRLAPSYNEQFF
TRBJ2-1	few	TRBD2	TRBV6-5	TGTGCCAGCAGTTCCTTTGGCGGGGGCTCCTACAATGAGCAGTTCTTC	CASSSFGGGSYNEQFF
TRBJ2-1	few	TRBD2	TRBV4-1	TGCGCCAGCAGCCCATATCCAGGGACTAGCGGGGGTTACAATGAGCAGTTCTTC	CASSPYPGTSGGYNEQFF
TRBJ2-1	once	-	TRBV11-2	TGTGCCAGCAGCTTAGATACAGCCTCCTACAATGAGCAGTTCTTC	CASSLDTASYNEQFF
TRBJ1-4	-	-	TRBV9	TGTGCCAGCAGCCGAGCGGGGCGTACGGATGAAAAACTGTTTTTT	CASSRAGRTDEKLFF
TRBJ2-1	few	-	TRBV20-1	TGCAGTGCACCCCAGCTCTACAATGAGCAGTTCTTC	CSAPQLYNEQFF
TRBJ2-1	many	TRBD2	TRBV27	TGTGCCAGCAGTACTACGGGACTAGCGGGAGGGTGGGGTGAGCAGTTCTTC	CASSTTGLAGGWGEQFF
TRBJ2-1	-	TRBD1	TRBV15	TGTGCCACCAGCAGAGATCTCGGACAGGGAGCCGGACAGGGCGAGCAGTTCTTC	CATSRDLGQGAGQGEQFF
TRBJ1-2	-	-	TRBV7-2	TGTGCCAGCAGCCGTAGCCAGGCGGGAGGTGGCTACACCTTC	CASSRSQAGGGYTF
TRBJ1-1	-	-	TRBV9	TGTGCCAGCAGCGTAGTTGCAGCGAACACTGAAGCTTTCTTT	CASSVVAANTEAFF
TRBJ2-4	many	-	TRBV29-1	TGCAGCGTTGGAGGGAGGGCCAAAAACATTCAGTACTTC	CSVGGRAKNIQYF
TRBJ2-1	-	TRBD2	TRBV29-1	TGCAGCGTTGGCCAGCGGGAGTTGTTTGTGGATGAGCAGTTCTTC	CSVGQRELFVDEQFF
TRBJ1-5	few	-	TRBV20-1	TGCAGTGCTCTACCCCGGGGTCCTAATCAGCCCCAGCATTTT	CSALPRGPNQPQHF
TRBJ1-3	-	-	TRBV10-3	TGTGCCATCAGAACGAAGGGAAACACCATATATTTT	CAIRTKGNTIYF
TRBJ2-5	few	-	TRBV7-2	TGTGCCAGCAGCCGAAATGACCAGGGTTCAGAGACCCAGTACTTC	CASSRNDQGSETQYF
TRBJ1-5	-	-	TRBV3-1	TGTGCCAGCAGCCAAGGTCTCCGGGATCAGCCCCAGCATTTT	CASSQGLRDQPQHF
TRBJ2-5	-	-	TRBV10-2	TGCGCCAGCAGTGACAGATCAAAAGAGACCCAGTACTTC	CASSDRSKETQYF
TRBJ2-1	once	-	TRBV12-3/TRBV12-4	TGTGCCAGCAGTTTAGCTCTCCCCGGGGGTGGTGAGCAGTTCTTC	CASSLALPGGGEQFF
TRBJ1-1	-	TRBD1	TRBV12-3/TRBV12-4	TGTGCCAGCAGGACTGGATGGGGACAGGGTGATGGCACTGAAGCTTTCTTT	CASRTGWGQGDGTEAFF
TRBJ2-1	few	TRBD2	TRBV27	TGTGCCGTCGGACTAGCAGGAGACTCCAATGAGCAGTTCTTC	CAVGLAGDSNEQFF
TRBJ2-3	-	TRBD2	TRBV5-1	TGCGCCAGCAGATTTCTAGCGGGTCTTCCTAGCACAGATACGCAGTATTTT	CASRFLAGLPSTDTQYF
TRBJ1-2	-	-	TRBV10-2	TGCGCCAGCAGTGAGGGGAGACGACCCTGTGGCTACACCTTC	CASSEGRRPCGYTF
TRBJ2-3	-	-	TRBV2	TGTGCCAGCAGTGCTGGGGGGGCCCCAGATACGCAGTATTTT	CASSAGGAPDTQYF
TRBJ1-1	-	TRBD1	TRBV27	TGTGCCAGCAGTTCCGACAGGGGACGGATGAACACTGAAGCTTTCTTT	CASSSDRGRMNTEAFF
TRBJ1-5	-	-	TRBV6-2/TRBV6-3	TGTGCCAGCAGTGACAATCATGTTCAGCCCCAGCATTTT	CASSDNHVQPQHF
TRBJ2-1	few	TRBD2	TRBV10-3	TGTGCCATCAGTAGTACTAGCGGGAGCTCCTACAATGAGCAGTTCTTC	CAISSTSGSSYNEQFF
TRBJ2-7	-	-	TRBV5-1	TGCGCCAGCAGCTTGTCCCCGGGAGCCCGCTACGAGCAGTACTTC	CASSLSPGARYEQYF
TRBJ2-3	-	TRBD2	TRBV9	TGTGCCAGCAGCGTAGTCGGGAGGTCACACGATACGCAGTATTTT	CASSVVGRSHDTQYF
TRBJ2-5	-	TRBD2	TRBV30	TGTGCCTGGAGTGACGGACTAGCGGAAGAGACCCAGTACTTC	CAWSDGLAEETQYF
TRBJ1-6	-	-	TRBV29-1	TGCAGCACCAATCACGGGAGGGATTCACCCCTCCACTTT	CSTNHGRDSPLHF
TRBJ2-1	-	-	TRBV2	TGTGCCAGCAGTTTGACAGCCGACAACAATGAGCAGTTCTTC	CASSLTADNNEQFF
TRBJ2-3	many	-	TRBV3-1	TGTGCCAGCAGCCCGCCCGGTTCCCACACAGATACGCAGTATTTT	CASSPPGSHTDTQYF
TRBJ2-3	few	-	TRBV25-1	TGTGCCAGCGCCGCGGGCCTAAGCACAGATACGCAGTATTTT	CASAAGLSTDTQYF
TRBJ2-3	few	-	TRBV7-8	TGTGCCAGCAGCTTAAAGTCGGCTGGGTTTATTGCAGATACGCAGTATTTT	CASSLKSAGFIADTQYF